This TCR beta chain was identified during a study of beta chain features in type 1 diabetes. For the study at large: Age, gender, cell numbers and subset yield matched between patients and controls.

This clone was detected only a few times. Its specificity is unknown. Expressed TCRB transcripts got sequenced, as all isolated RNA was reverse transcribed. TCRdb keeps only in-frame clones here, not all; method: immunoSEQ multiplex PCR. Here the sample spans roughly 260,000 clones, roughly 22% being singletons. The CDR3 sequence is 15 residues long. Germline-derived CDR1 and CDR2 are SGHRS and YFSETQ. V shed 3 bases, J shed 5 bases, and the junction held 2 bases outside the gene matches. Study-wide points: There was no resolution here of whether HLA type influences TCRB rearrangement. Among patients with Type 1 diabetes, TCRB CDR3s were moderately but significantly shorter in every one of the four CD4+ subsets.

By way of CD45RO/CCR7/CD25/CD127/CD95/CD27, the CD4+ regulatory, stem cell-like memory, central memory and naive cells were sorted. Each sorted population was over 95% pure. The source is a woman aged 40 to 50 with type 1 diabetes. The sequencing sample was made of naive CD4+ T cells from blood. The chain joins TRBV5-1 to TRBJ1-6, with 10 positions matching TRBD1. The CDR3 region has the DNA TGCGCCAGCAGCTGGGGGACAGGGGATAATTCACCCCTCCACTTT. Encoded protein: CASSWGTGDNSPLHF.